The rows below give T cell receptor beta chains drawn from one sample of a study of cytotoxic CD8 clonotypes in ibrutinib-treated CLL. Profiled with immunoSEQ multiplex PCR; TCRdb holds only in-frame clones, not every one. Among about 140,000 clones listed, around 93% were seen once. Sequences were derived from PBMCs, sampled after 12 months of ibrutinib treatment. Receptors originate from a human donor with chronic lymphocytic leukemia. CDR3s leave out the opening cysteine and the closing phenylalanine or tryptophan.

cdr3_length: 14; v_call: TRBV27; j_call: TRBJ2-3; cdr3_aa: ASSLIRDVGTDTQY
cdr3_length: 14; v_call: TRBV14; j_call: TRBJ2-5; cdr3_aa: ASSPGLAGLSSTQY
cdr3_length: 10; v_call: TRBV7-2; j_call: TRBJ2-5; cdr3_aa: ASSFKGETQY
cdr3_length: 12; v_call: TRBV6-5; j_call: TRBJ1-4; cdr3_aa: ASSPSLTNEKLF
cdr3_length: 11; v_call: TRBV27; j_call: TRBJ2-4; cdr3_aa: ATQGILTNIQY
cdr3_length: 12; v_call: TRBV13; j_call: TRBJ2-5; cdr3_aa: ASSLSAGEETQY
cdr3_length: 11; v_call: TRBV6-1; j_call: TRBJ2-7; cdr3_aa: ASREGPRYEQY
cdr3_length: 15; v_call: TRBV11-1; j_call: TRBJ1-1; cdr3_aa: ASSLPGRRNGNTEAF
cdr3_length: 12; v_call: TRBV27; j_call: TRBJ2-5; cdr3_aa: ASSFRGERETQY
cdr3_length: 11; v_call: TRBV28; j_call: TRBJ2-1; cdr3_aa: ASSFVSPREQF
cdr3_length: 16; v_call: TRBV5-1; j_call: TRBJ2-6; cdr3_aa: ASSLTSGTVSGANVLT
cdr3_length: 15; v_call: TRBV19; j_call: TRBJ2-5; cdr3_aa: ASSMDRGSGGQETQY
cdr3_length: 11; v_call: TRBV28; j_call: TRBJ1-2; cdr3_aa: ASVTSRTYGYT
cdr3_length: 13; v_call: TRBV9; j_call: TRBJ1-4; cdr3_aa: ASSDRASTNEKLF
cdr3_length: 13; v_call: TRBV19; j_call: TRBJ2-6; cdr3_aa: ASRADGSGANVLT
cdr3_length: 13; v_call: TRBV2; j_call: TRBJ1-4; cdr3_aa: ASSGETGYNEKLF
cdr3_length: 12; v_call: TRBV10-3; j_call: TRBJ2-3; cdr3_aa: AITSSGVRDTQY
cdr3_length: 12; v_call: TRBV11-1; j_call: TRBJ2-2; cdr3_aa: ASSLPIDGVGLF
cdr3_length: 12; v_call: TRBV6-5; j_call: TRBJ1-4; cdr3_aa: ASSYGGANEKLF
cdr3_length: 12; v_call: TRBV28; j_call: TRBJ2-5; cdr3_aa: ASSLGTGWETQY
cdr3_length: 12; v_call: TRBV6-5; j_call: TRBJ1-4; cdr3_aa: ASRKGGSREKLF
cdr3_length: 22; v_call: TRBV2; j_call: TRBJ1-4; cdr3_aa: ASRGDRDWGTDFIRARMNEKLF
cdr3_length: 13; v_call: TRBV5-1; j_call: TRBJ2-7; cdr3_aa: ASSSGLAGAYEQY
cdr3_length: 14; v_call: TRBV7-9; j_call: TRBJ2-3; cdr3_aa: ASSYSVRVRTDTQY
cdr3_length: 13; v_call: TRBV6-6; j_call: TRBJ2-1; cdr3_aa: ASSYSESVYNEQF
cdr3_length: 12; v_call: TRBV7-2; j_call: TRBJ2-7; cdr3_aa: ASSLASVPYEQY
cdr3_length: 12; v_call: TRBV27; j_call: TRBJ2-5; cdr3_aa: ASSSTSRGETQY
cdr3_length: 14; v_call: TRBV7-2; j_call: TRBJ2-1; cdr3_aa: ASSPVPGVVYNEQF
cdr3_length: 12; v_call: TRBV19; j_call: TRBJ2-5; cdr3_aa: ASSTTGGQETQY
cdr3_length: 10; v_call: TRBV10-3; j_call: TRBJ2-5; cdr3_aa: AIGLAEETQY
cdr3_length: 18; v_call: TRBV30; j_call: TRBJ1-2; cdr3_aa: AWSRHSRGTGGLANYGYT
cdr3_length: 11; v_call: TRBV7-3; j_call: TRBJ2-7; cdr3_aa: AGSLGGSGEQY
cdr3_length: 12; v_call: TRBV19; j_call: TRBJ2-5; cdr3_aa: ASSADRGQETQY
cdr3_length: 13; v_call: TRBV9; j_call: TRBJ2-7; cdr3_aa: ASSVAGTGINEQY
cdr3_length: 12; v_call: TRBV19; j_call: TRBJ2-1; cdr3_aa: ASGTSAKGNEQF